This note documents a single T cell receptor beta chain sequence. This entry comes from a study of blood T cell repertoires in COVID-19. The overall study: The cDNA or gDNA used as material had been derived from T cells, B-cell-depleted T cells, or PBMCs.

This table comes from immunoSEQ multiplex PCR, and its TCRdb copy is limited to in-frame clones, with some not included. The profile covers around 80,000 clones, with 70% to 75% appearing a single time and approximately 5.8% taken by the ten largest. The CDR3 totals 14 residues. CDR1 SGHRS and CDR2 YFSETQ come from the germline V gene. V lost 2 bases to trimming and J lost 7 bases; unmatched junction nucleotides: 9. This chain uses TRBV5-1 with TRBJ2-7, with TRBD2 identical over 7 bases. The TCR originated in a man in his fifties or sixties with active or convalescent COVID-19. Sequenced: peripheral blood. CDR3 sequence reads: CASSFGTTNSEQYF. The CDR3 DNA reads as TGCGCCAGCAGCTTCGGGACTACCAACTCGGAGCAGTACTTC.